Listed below are T cell receptor beta chains from one sample, sequenced in a study of blood T cells in healthy people across ages. One entry per CDR3 protein, called by TCRdb with MiXCR from the 5' RACE reads. Here the sample spans approximately 690,000 distinct CDR3 sequences, roughly 58% being singletons. Sequencing used blood. The receptors originated from a man aged 60 to 75 in good health. CDR3s include the opening cysteine and the closing phenylalanine or tryptophan. The D gene is left open where the match is weak. Clone size is not always given. Where it is, it says once, few, many or a class for expanded clones.

CASSEFRGAGNTIYF,TGTGCCAGCAGTGAATTCCGGGGTGCGGGAAACACCATATATTTT,TRBV2,.,TRBJ1-3,.
CSARLQGRFGEKLFF,TGCAGTGCTAGACTACAGGGGAGGTTTGGTGAAAAACTGTTTTTT,TRBV20-1,TRBD1,TRBJ1-4,.
CASSKVSGRRYEQYF,TGTGCCAGCAGCAAAGTGTCAGGGAGGCGCTACGAGCAGTACTTC,TRBV21-1,.,TRBJ2-7,few
CASSTRLGALILYEQYF,TGTGCCAGCAGCACGAGGCTAGGGGCATTAATTCTCTACGAGCAGTACTTC,TRBV21-1,.,TRBJ2-7,few
CASSIPSGANVLTF,TGTGCCAGCAGCATCCCCTCTGGGGCCAACGTCCTGACTTTC,TRBV6-6,.,TRBJ2-6,few
CSAQGPKETQYF,TGCAGTGCCCAGGGGCCAAAGGAGACCCAGTACTTC,TRBV20-1,.,TRBJ2-5,few
CSARDRAHTEAFF,TGCAGTGCTAGGGACAGGGCACACACTGAGGCTTTCTTT,TRBV20-1,TRBD1,TRBJ1-1,.
CASSRDVTDTQYF,TGTGCCAGCAGCCGCGACGTCACGGATACGCAGTATTTT,TRBV6-5,.,TRBJ2-3,.
CSAIDAFPKSEAFF,TGCAGTGCTATCGACGCTTTCCCGAAGTCTGAAGCTTTCTTT,TRBV20-1,.,TRBJ1-1,few
CASSLDPRQGAGANVLTF,TGTGCCAGCAGCTTAGATCCTCGGCAGGGTGCTGGGGCCAACGTCCTGACTTTC,TRBV7-8,.,TRBJ2-6,.
CATSRLPPGGYTF,TGTGCCACCAGCAGACTTCCGCCAGGAGGCTACACCTTC,TRBV15,.,TRBJ1-2,.
CASSLTGQYNNEQFF,TGCGCCAGCAGCTTGACAGGCCAATATAACAATGAGCAGTTCTTC,TRBV5-1,.,TRBJ2-1,.
CASSPTEGGAKNIQYF,TGTGCCAGCAGTCCCACGGAGGGGGGTGCCAAAAACATTCAGTACTTC,TRBV27,.,TRBJ2-4,few
CASTMTGAASEQYF,TGTGCCAGCACGATGACAGGGGCCGCGAGCGAGCAGTACTTC,TRBV28,TRBD1,TRBJ2-7,.
CASSPRTGGGQETQYF,TGTGCCAGCAGCCCGAGGACAGGGGGCGGACAAGAGACCCAGTACTTC,TRBV7-2,TRBD1,TRBJ2-5,.
CASSSQVNSPLHF,TGTGCCAGCAGCTCACAGGTTAATTCACCCCTCCACTTT,TRBV7-9,.,TRBJ1-6,.
CTTGQAANYGYTF,TGCACCACAGGACAGGCAGCGAACTATGGCTACACCTTC,TRBV29-1,TRBD1,TRBJ1-2,.
CASSSVAGGTYNEQFF,TGTGCCAGCAGCTCCGTAGCGGGTGGAACTTACAATGAGCAGTTCTTC,TRBV7-2,TRBD2,TRBJ2-1,.
CASRLGVANEKLFF,TGTGCCAGCAGGCTAGGGGTTGCTAATGAAAAACTGTTTTTT,TRBV12-3/TRBV12-4,.,TRBJ1-4,.
CATLGTRANYEQYF,TGTGCCACGCTTGGGACAAGAGCGAACTACGAGCAGTACTTC,TRBV6-1,.,TRBJ2-7,few
CAIGNEQYF,TGTGCCATCGGAAACGAGCAGTACTTC,TRBV10-3,.,TRBJ2-7,.
CASSARVGYTF,TGTGCCAGCAGTGCAAGGGTTGGCTACACCTTC,TRBV6-1,.,TRBJ1-2,few
CASSFFGGWTGNNEQFF,TGTGCCAGCAGTTTTTTTGGCGGCTGGACAGGTAACAATGAGCAGTTCTTC,TRBV27,TRBD1,TRBJ2-1,few
CASRRSSGAVQETQYF,TGCGCCAGCAGGAGGAGTAGCGGGGCTGTCCAAGAGACCCAGTACTTC,TRBV5-1,TRBD2,TRBJ2-5,.
CASSPFFGSGYEQYF,TGTGCCAGCAGCCCCTTTTTCGGGAGCGGCTACGAGCAGTACTTC,TRBV7-2,.,TRBJ2-7,.
CSATQIGEQYF,TGCAGCGCCACCCAGATTGGCGAGCAGTACTTC,TRBV29-1,.,TRBJ2-7,few
CASSYSGGPGTEAFF,TGTGCCAGCAGTTACTCGGGAGGCCCGGGAACTGAAGCTTTCTTT,TRBV6-5,.,TRBJ1-1,.
CASSPPTPSGEQFF,TGTGCCAGCTCACCACCGACCCCAAGTGGAGAGCAGTTCTTC,TRBV18,.,TRBJ2-1,.
CASSEAGTAYGYTF,TGTGCCAGCAGTGAAGCAGGGACAGCCTATGGCTACACCTTC,TRBV2,TRBD1,TRBJ1-2,.
CASSQRGGQFF,TGTGCCAGCAGCCAACGGGGGGGACAGTTCTTC,TRBV3-1,TRBD2,TRBJ2-1,.